Listed below are T cell receptor beta chains from one sample, sequenced in a study of blood T cell repertoires in COVID-19. Sequencing used immunoSEQ multiplex PCR; TCRdb keeps in-frame clones, though not all of them. The sample lists more than 150,000 clones, roughly nine tenths seen once, with approximately 2% in the top ten. What was sequenced was PBMCs or T cells enriched from blood (not recorded which). Receptor source: a woman in her 30s who had recovered from COVID-19. CDR3s include the opening cysteine and the closing phenylalanine or tryptophan. The D gene is left open where the match is weak. The size entry is marked missing in some rows and otherwise reads once, few, many or a size class.

cdr3_nt cdr3_aa d_call j_call cdr3_length clone_size v_call
TGTGCCAGCAGCGGCAGGGGTTCTCGTCCCTACGAGCAGTACTTC CASSGRGSRPYEQYF - TRBJ2-7 15 - TRBV6-5
TGCGCCAGCAGCCAAGAACGAGGGCCGGGGGGGCCCCAAGAGACCCAGTACTTC CASSQERGPGGPQETQYF TRBD2 TRBJ2-5 18 - TRBV4-1
TGTGCCAGCAGCTTAGTTAGAACTGAAGCTTTCTTT CASSLVRTEAFF - TRBJ1-1 12 - TRBV11-2
TGCGCCAGCAGATGGGGGGAGGGGGACACTGAAGCTTTCTTT CASRWGEGDTEAFF - TRBJ1-1 14 - TRBV10-2
TGTGCCAGCAGTTTATCGCGTCAGGGCAACGGGCAGCCCCAGCATTTT CASSLSRQGNGQPQHF - TRBJ1-5 16 few TRBV27
TGTGCCAGCTCCGGGAGGGAAGGCACCGGGGAGCTGTTTTTT CASSGREGTGELFF TRBD2 TRBJ2-2 14 - TRBV25-1
TGTGCCACCAGTGATTGGACAGGGGGCGATGAAAAACTGTTTTTT CATSDWTGGDEKLFF TRBD1 TRBJ1-4 15 - TRBV24-1
TGTGCCAGCAGCGTAGCAGCAGGGCAGGTGGATGGCTACACCTTC CASSVAAGQVDGYTF - TRBJ1-2 15 - TRBV9
TGCGCCAGCAGTGAGTTATTAACAGGGGGCGGGATGAACACTGAAGCTTTCTTT CASSELLTGGGMNTEAFF TRBD1 TRBJ1-1 18 - TRBV10-2
TGCGCCAGCAGCCCCCACGCAGGGAATAGCAATCAGCCCCAGCATTTT CASSPHAGNSNQPQHF - TRBJ1-5 16 - TRBV4-1
TGTGCCAGCAGCCCCAGGTGGGACAGGGAGGATGGCTACACCTTC CASSPRWDREDGYTF TRBD1 TRBJ1-2 15 - TRBV7-9
TGCAGTGCGTACAGGGGAAACACCATATATTTT CSAYRGNTIYF - TRBJ1-3 11 - TRBV20-1